This T cell receptor (beta chain) was profiled in a study of Tregs in tolerant kidney transplant recipients. This CDR3 contains 14 residues. V was trimmed by 5 bases and J by 1 base, leaving 10 bases between them. The germline gives CDR1 KGHSH, CDR2 LQKENI. Sequenced by immunoSEQ multiplex PCR; TCRdb stores in-frame clones only, minus some. The sample records tens of thousands of clones, about 83% being singletons. The source material was CD4+ T cells from blood. The V gene is TRBV18, the J gene TRBJ2-3, with D uncertain. This receptor was taken from a human donor in good health. In DNA, the CDR3 is TGTGCCAGCTCATCCGTTCGGGGCACAGATACGCAGTATTTT. This gives the protein CASSSVRGTDTQYF.